The T cell receptor beta chain under discussion was sequenced for a study of T-cell memory formation after mild COVID-19. Study overall: Largely, TCR clusters stayed within a single donor.

Study-level results: Later expanders leaned CD4+, whereas clones that contracted between day 15 and 85 were balanced CD4/CD8. Some responding clones appeared in pre-infection memory, suggesting cross-reactive memory joined.

Trimming left V 7 bases short and J 6 bases short, with 9 bases between. The CDR3 has 10 amino acids. The V gene's germline CDR1 is SQVTM and CDR2 ANQGSEA. This clonotype was detected many times. What it recognizes is unknown. 5'RACE with constant-segment primers built TCRalpha and TCRbeta cDNA libraries with UMIs. TCRdb called the 5' RACE reads again in MiXCR, with one record for every CDR3 protein. This table has more than 300,000 distinct CDR3 sequences, under 25% appearing once. Sequencing input: PBMCs or a T cell subset sorted from them (not recorded which). This TCR was sampled from a man younger than 30 who had mild COVID-19 (a few samples of this study predate the infection). Cell type and time point are not known. The V gene is TRBV29-1, the J gene TRBJ1-1; the D gene is possibly TRBD1 (5 bases). CDR3 in DNA: TGCAGCGCAGGGATTCCTGAAGCTTTCTTT. This translates into CSAGIPEAFF. The whole variable domain, remainder taken from reference TRBV29-1 and TRBJ1-1, is SAVISQKPSRDICQRGTSLTIQCQVDSQVTMMFWYRQQPGQSLTLIATANQGSEATYESGFVIDKFPISRPNLTFSTLTVSNMSPEDSSIYLCSAGIPEAFFGQGTRLTVV.